The 10 T cell receptor beta chains below were found in one sample sequenced in a study of graft-versus-host responses after intestinal transplantation. No cognate antigen is known for these TCRs. Some clones are missing from TCRdb's copy, which holds only in-frame ones; the method was immunoSEQ multiplex PCR. The repertoire includes 70,000 to 95,000 clones, over 85% of them detected once, and around 1.1% sits in the top ten. The sample was unstimulated CD8+ T cells sorted from spleen or lymph node cells, taken before transplant. All receptors derive from a human donor who was the organ donor for an intestinal transplant.

The V gene is TRBV27, the J gene TRBJ2-7; the D gene is possibly TRBD1 (6 bases). The CDR3 is 15 amino acids. Trimming removed 6 bases at V and 2 bases at J, with 17 bases between. CDR1 is MNHEY, CDR2 SMNVEV, per germline (reference sequence). The CDR3 region has the DNA TGTGCCAGCAGGGGGGCAGGAAGAACTGCCTACGAGCAGTACTTC. As protein: CASRGAGRTAYEQYF.

The chain has TRBV27 and TRBJ2-5; the match to TRBD1 covers 7 bases. The ends lost 5 bases at V and 6 bases at J; junction bases unmatched: 12. The CDR3 extends over 15 amino acids. Germline CDR1 is MNHEY and CDR2 is SMNVEV (reference sequence). The DNA of the CDR3 is TGTGCCAGCAGTCCCACCGGACAGGAGGAGAAGACCCAGTACTTC. Its protein product is CASSPTGQEEKTQYF.

The chain combines TRBV27 with TRBJ1-2; the D is unclear. V lost 4 bases and J lost 2, with 8 bases in between. Germline V gene data show CDR1 as MNHEY and CDR2 as SMNVEV (reference sequence). This CDR3 comprises 13 residues. This chain's CDR3 is CASSYQANYGYTF. CDR3 nucleotides: TGTGCCAGCAGTTATCAGGCCAACTATGGCTACACCTTC.

This chain joins TRBV27 and TRBJ1-2, with unresolved D. Trimming took 10 bases from V and 5 from J, leaving 23 bases between them. The germline CDR1 and CDR2 sequences are MNHEY and SMNVEV (reference sequence). The CDR3 has 15 residues. CDR3: CATSRGMADAYGYTF. The CDR3 DNA reads as TGTGCCACGTCCAGAGGGATGGCGGATGCTTATGGCTACACCTTC.

The genes are TRBV27 and TRBJ1-1; D may be TRBD1 (5 bases). The V gene's germline CDR1 is MNHEY and CDR2 SMNVEV (reference sequence). CDR3 size: 16 residues. Trimming removed 1 base at V and 0 bases at J, with 12 bases between. The CDR3, as DNA: TGTGCCAGCAGTTTATGCCCGGCAGGGCTGAACACTGAAGCTTTCTTT. Its translation is CASSLCPAGLNTEAFF.

V usage is TRBV19 and J usage is TRBJ2-1, with 7 positions matching TRBD1. The CDR3 runs 15 residues. Per the germline V gene, CDR1 is LNHDA and CDR2 is SQIVND (reference sequence). J gave up 5 bases and V 6 bases, and 10 bases lay outside the gene matches. CDR3 sequence (DNA): TGTGCCAGTAGCTTAGTGGGACAGCCCCACAATGAGCAGTTCTTC. Residues: CASSLVGQPHNEQFF.

This sequence joins TRBV5-6 and TRBJ2-5; a weak D match, TRBD1 (6 bases). The CDR3 extends over 14 amino acids. The germline V gene has CDR1 SGHDT and CDR2 YYEEEE. Trimming took 6 bases from V and 2 from J, leaving 14 bases between them. The CDR3, as DNA: TGTGCCAGCATTTTACAGGGTATTCAAGAGACCCAGTACTTC. Protein product: CASILQGIQETQYF.

The chain employs TRBV5-1 and TRBJ2-1; maybe TRBD2 (5 bases). Trimming removed 0 bases from V and 5 bases from J, with 15 bases in between. Germline V lookup: CDR1 SGHRS, CDR2 YFSETQ. The CDR3 is 16 amino acids. The CDR3 spells CASSLGVRWRDNEQFF. The CDR3 coding sequence is TGCGCCAGCAGCTTGGGGGTCCGGTGGCGGGACAATGAGCAGTTCTTC.

This chain joins TRBV6-7 and TRBJ1-5; maybe TRBD1 (6 bases). TRBV6-7 is identified as an open reading frame with a role that is uncertain. The V end was cut by 4 bases, the J end by 5 bases, with 24 bases between. The CDR3 length is 18 residues. CDR3 amino acids: CASSFGGGCGQRYQPQHF. The CDR3 nucleotides are TGTGCCAGCAGTTTTGGCGGGGGTTGCGGACAGCGGTATCAGCCCCAGCATTTT.

The V call is TRBV19, the J call TRBJ2-5, with D perhaps matching TRBD1 (6 bases). CDR1 is LNHDA, CDR2 SQIVND, per germline (reference sequence). The CDR3 runs to 15 residues. Trimming took 5 bases from V and 2 from J, leaving 15 bases between them. Here the CDR3 DNA reads TGTGCCAGTAGTTTCCAAGGACAGCCGCAAGAGACCCAGTACTTC. It codes for CASSFQGQPQETQYF.